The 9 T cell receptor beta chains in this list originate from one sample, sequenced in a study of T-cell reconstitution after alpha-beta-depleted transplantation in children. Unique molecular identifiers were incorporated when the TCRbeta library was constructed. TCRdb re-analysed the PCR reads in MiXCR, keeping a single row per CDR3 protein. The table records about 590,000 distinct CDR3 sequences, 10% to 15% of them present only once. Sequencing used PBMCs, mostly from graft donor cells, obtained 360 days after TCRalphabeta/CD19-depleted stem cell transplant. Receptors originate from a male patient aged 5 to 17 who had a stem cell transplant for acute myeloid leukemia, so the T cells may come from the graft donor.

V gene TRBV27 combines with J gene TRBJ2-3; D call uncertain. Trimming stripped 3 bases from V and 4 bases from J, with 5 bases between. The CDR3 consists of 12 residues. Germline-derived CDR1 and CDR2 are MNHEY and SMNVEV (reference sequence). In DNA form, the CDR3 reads TGTGCCAGCAGTTTCGGGTCAGATACGCAGTATTTT. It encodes CASSFGSDTQYF.

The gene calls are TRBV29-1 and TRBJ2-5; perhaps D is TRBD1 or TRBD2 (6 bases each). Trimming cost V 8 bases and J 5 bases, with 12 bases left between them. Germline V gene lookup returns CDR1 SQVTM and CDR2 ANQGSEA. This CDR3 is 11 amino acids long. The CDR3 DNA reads TGCAGCATAGGGGGGATGGAGACCCAGTACTTC. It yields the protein CSIGGMETQYF.

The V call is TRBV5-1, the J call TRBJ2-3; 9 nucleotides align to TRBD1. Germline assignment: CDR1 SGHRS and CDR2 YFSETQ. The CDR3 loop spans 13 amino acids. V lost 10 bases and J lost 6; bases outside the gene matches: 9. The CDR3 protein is CAGRTGEYDTQYF. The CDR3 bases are TGCGCCGGACGGACAGGGGAGTATGATACGCAGTATTTT.

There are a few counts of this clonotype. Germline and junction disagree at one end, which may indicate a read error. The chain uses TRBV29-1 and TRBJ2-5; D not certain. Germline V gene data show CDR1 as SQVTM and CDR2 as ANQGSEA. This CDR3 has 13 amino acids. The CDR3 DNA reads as TGCAACGTTGGTCCCTCTCTAGGCGAGACCCAGTACTTC. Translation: CNVGPSLGETQYF.

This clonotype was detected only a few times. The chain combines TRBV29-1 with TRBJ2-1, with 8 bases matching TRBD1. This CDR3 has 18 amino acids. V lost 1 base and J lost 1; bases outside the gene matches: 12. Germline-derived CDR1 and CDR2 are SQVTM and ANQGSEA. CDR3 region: CSVEGMLSRDRSYNEQFF. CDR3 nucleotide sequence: TGCAGCGTTGAAGGTATGCTTTCCCGGGACAGGTCCTACAATGAGCAGTTCTTC.

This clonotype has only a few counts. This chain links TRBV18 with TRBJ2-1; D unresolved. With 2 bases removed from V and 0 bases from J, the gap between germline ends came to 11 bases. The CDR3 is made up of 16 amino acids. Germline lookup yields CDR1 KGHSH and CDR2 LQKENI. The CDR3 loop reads CASSPDTPSSYNEQFF. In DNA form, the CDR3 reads TGTGCCAGCTCACCAGACACCCCTAGCTCCTACAATGAGCAGTTCTTC.

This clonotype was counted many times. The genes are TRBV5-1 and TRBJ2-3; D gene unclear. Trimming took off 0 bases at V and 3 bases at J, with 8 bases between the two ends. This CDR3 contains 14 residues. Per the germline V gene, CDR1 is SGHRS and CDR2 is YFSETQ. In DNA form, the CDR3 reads TGCGCCAGCAGCTTGGATAGGCCTACAGATACGCAGTATTTT. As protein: CASSLDRPTDTQYF.

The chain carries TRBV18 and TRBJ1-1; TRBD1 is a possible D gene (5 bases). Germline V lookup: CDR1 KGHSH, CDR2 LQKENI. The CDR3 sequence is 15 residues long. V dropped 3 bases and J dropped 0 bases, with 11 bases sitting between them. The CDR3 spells CASSPRLGLNTEAFF. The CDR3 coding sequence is TGTGCCAGCTCACCGCGCTTGGGGCTGAACACTGAAGCTTTCTTT.

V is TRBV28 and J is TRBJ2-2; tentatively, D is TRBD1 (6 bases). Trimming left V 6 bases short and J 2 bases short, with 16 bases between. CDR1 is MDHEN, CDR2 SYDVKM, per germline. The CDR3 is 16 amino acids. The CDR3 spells CASRKQGVTNTGELFF. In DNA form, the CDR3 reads TGTGCCAGCAGGAAACAGGGTGTCACAAACACCGGGGAGCTGTTTTTT.